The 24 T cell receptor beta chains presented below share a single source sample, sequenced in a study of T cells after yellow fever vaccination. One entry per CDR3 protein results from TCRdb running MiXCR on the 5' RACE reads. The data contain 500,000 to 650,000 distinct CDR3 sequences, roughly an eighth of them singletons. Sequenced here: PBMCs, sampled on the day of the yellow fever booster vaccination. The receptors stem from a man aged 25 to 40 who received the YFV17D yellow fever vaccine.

The CDR3 DNA reads TGTGCCAGCAGCTTGACAGGGGGCGCTGGGGCCAACGTCCTGACTTTC. It specifies CASSLTGGAGANVLTF. The chain is built from TRBV7-2 and TRBJ2-6; 10 bases fit TRBD1. V shed 3 bases and J 2 bases; nucleotides not matched to a gene: 1. The CDR3 contains 16 residues. Per germline, CDR1 SGHTA and CDR2 FQGNSA.

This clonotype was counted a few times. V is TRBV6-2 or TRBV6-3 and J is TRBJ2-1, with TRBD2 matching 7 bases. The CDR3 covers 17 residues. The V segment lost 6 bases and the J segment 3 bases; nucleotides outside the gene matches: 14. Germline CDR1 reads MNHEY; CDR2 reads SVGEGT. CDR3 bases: TGTGCCAGCAGCCCACCCGTTACTAGCGCCCACTACAATGAGCAGTTCTTC. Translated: CASSPPVTSAHYNEQFF.

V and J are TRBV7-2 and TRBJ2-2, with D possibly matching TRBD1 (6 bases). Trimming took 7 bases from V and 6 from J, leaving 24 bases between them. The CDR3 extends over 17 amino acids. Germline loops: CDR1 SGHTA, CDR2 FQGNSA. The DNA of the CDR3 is TGTGCCAGCACTAGAGGACAGATACTCGCCTTACCCGGGGAGCTGTTTTTT. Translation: CASTRGQILALPGELFF.

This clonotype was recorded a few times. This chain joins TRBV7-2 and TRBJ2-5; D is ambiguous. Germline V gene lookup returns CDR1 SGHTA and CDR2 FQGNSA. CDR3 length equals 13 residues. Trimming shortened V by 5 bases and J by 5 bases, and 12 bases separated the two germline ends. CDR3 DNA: TGTGCCAGCAGCCCATCTAAGAGGGAGACCCAGTACTTC. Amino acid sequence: CASSPSKRETQYF.

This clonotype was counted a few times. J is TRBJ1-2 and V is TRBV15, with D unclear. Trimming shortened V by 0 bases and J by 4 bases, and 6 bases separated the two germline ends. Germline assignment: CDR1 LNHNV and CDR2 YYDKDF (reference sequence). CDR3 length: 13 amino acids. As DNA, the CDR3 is TGTGCCACCAGCAGAGATCCGCCCTATGGCTACACCTTC. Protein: CATSRDPPYGYTF.

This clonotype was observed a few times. CDR3 residues: CASRLTGNYEQYF. The CDR3 DNA follows: TGTGCCAGCAGGCTCACAGGGAACTACGAGCAGTACTTC. The rearrangement joins TRBV12-3 or TRBV12-4 to TRBJ2-7, with D perhaps TRBD1 (6 bases). The CDR3 covers 13 residues. Deletions cut 6 bases from V and 3 bases from J, with 12 bases between.

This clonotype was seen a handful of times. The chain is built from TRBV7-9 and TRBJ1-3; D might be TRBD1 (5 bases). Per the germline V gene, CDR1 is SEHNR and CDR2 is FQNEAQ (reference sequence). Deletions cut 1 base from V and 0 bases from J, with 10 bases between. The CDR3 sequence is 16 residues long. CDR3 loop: CASSLVRGPSGNTIYF. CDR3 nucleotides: TGTGCCAGCAGCTTAGTACGGGGCCCCTCTGGAAACACCATATATTTT.

The CDR3 is CASSGGQKEGIGEQFF. The CDR3 region has the DNA TGCGCCAGCAGTGGCGGACAGAAGGAGGGGATCGGTGAGCAGTTCTTC. The chain employs TRBV10-1 and TRBJ2-1, with D perhaps TRBD1 or TRBD2 (6 bases each). This CDR3 spans 16 amino acids. Germline assignment: CDR1 WNHNN and CDR2 SYGVQD (reference sequence). V shed 4 bases and J shed 9 bases, with 22 bases lying between them.

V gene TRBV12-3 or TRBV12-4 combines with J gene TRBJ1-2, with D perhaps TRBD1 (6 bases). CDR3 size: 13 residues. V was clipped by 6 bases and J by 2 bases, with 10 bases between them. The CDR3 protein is CASSRQANYGYTF. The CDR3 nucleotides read TGTGCCAGCAGCCGACAGGCAAACTATGGCTACACCTTC.

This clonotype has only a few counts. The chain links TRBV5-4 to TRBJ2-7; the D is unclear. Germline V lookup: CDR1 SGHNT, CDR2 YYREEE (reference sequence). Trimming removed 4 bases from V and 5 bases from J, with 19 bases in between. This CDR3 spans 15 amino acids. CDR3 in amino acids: CASSVQPPPRDEQYF. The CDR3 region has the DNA TGTGCCAGCAGCGTCCAACCTCCCCCAAGAGACGAGCAGTACTTC.

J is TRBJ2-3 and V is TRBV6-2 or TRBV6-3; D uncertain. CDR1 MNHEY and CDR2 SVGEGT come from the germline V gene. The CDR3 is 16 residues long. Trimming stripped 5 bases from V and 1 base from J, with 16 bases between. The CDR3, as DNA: TGTGCCAGCAGTCCTCAGCTGGGCGTGGGCACAGATACGCAGTATTTT. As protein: CASSPQLGVGTDTQYF.

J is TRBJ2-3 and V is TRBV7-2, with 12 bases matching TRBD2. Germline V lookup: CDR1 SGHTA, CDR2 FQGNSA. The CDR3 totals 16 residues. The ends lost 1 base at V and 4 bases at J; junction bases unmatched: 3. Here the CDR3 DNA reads TGTGCCAGCAGCTTAGAGGCTAGCGGGAGGGCAGATACGCAGTATTTT. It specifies CASSLEASGRADTQYF.

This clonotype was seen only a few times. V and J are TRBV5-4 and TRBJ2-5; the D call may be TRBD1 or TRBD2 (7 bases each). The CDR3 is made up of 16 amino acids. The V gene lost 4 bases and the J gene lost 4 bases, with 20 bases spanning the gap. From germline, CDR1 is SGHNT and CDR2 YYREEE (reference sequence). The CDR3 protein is CASSPKGAGVGETQYF. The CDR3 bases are TGTGCCAGCAGCCCTAAGGGGGCGGGAGTTGGAGAGACCCAGTACTTC.

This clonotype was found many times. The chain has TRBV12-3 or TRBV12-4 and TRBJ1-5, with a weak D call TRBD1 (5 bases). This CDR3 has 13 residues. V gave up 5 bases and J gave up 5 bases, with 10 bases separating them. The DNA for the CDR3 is TGTGCCAGCAGTCCAGGGAGGGATCAGCCCCAGCATTTT. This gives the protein CASSPGRDQPQHF.

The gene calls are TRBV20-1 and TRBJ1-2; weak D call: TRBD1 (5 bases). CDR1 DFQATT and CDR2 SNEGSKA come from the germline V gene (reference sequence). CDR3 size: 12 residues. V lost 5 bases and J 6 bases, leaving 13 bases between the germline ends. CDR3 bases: TGCAGTGCTCGGGGCCGTAGCGATGGCTACACCTTC. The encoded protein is CSARGRSDGYTF.

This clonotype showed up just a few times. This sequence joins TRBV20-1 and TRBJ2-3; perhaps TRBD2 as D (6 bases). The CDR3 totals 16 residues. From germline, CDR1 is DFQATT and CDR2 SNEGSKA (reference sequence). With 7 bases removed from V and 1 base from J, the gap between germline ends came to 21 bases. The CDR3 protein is CSVRGSGSGGTDTQYF. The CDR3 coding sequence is TGCAGTGTCCGAGGAAGCGGATCGGGGGGCACAGATACGCAGTATTTT.

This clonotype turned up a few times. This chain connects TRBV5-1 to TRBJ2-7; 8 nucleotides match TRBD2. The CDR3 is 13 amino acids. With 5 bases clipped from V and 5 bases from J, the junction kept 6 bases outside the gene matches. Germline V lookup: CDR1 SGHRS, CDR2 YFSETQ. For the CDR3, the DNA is TGCGCCAGCAGTTACTATAGCGGGAACGAGCAGTACTTC. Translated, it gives CASSYYSGNEQYF.

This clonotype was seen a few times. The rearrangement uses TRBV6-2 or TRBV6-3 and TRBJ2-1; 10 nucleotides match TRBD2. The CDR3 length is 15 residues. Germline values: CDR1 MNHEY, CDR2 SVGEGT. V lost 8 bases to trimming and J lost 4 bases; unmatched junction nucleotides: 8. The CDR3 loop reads CASCDETSGYNEQFF. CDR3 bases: TGTGCCAGCTGTGACGAGACTAGCGGGTACAATGAGCAGTTCTTC.

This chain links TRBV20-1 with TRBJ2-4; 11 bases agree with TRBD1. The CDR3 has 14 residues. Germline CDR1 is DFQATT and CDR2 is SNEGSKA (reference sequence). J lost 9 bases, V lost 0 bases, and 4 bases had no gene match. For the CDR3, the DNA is TGCAGTGCTAGAGATTGGACAGGGGGCATCATTCAGTACTTC. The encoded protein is CSARDWTGGIIQYF.

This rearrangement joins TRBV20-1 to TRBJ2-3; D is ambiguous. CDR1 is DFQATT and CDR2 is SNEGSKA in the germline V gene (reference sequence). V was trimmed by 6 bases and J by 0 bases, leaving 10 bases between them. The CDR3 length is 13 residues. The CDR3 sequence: CSATSASTDTQYF. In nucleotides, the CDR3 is TGCAGTGCCACGTCAGCGAGCACAGATACGCAGTATTTT.

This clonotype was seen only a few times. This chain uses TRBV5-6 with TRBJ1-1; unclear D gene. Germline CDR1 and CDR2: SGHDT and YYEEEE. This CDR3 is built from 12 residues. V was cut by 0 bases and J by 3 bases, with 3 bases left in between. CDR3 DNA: TGTGCCAGCAGCTTGGGGTACACTGAAGCTTTCTTT. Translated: CASSLGYTEAFF. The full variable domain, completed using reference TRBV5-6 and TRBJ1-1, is DAGVTQSPTHLIKTRGQQVTLRCSPKSGHDTVSWYQQALGQGPQFIFQYYEEEERQRGNFPDRFSGHQFPNYSSELNVNALLLGDSALYLCASSLGYTEAFFGQGTRLTVV.

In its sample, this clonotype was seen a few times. The DNA of the CDR3 is TGTGCCGGGGCCAACAGGGTAAAGACCCAGTACTTC. Its translation: CAGANRVKTQYF. The chain joins TRBV6-1 to TRBJ2-5; tentatively, D is TRBD1 (6 bases). Trimming removed 11 bases at V and 6 bases at J, with 16 bases between. Germline CDR1 is MNHNS and CDR2 is SASEGT. This CDR3 is 12 amino acids long.

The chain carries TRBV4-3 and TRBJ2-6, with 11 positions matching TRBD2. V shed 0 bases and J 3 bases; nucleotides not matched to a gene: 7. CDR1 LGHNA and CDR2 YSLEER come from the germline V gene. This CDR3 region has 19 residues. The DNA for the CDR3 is TGCGCCAGCAGCCAAGACCCACTAGCGGGGGTAATTGGGGCCAACGTCCTGACTTTC. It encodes CASSQDPLAGVIGANVLTF.

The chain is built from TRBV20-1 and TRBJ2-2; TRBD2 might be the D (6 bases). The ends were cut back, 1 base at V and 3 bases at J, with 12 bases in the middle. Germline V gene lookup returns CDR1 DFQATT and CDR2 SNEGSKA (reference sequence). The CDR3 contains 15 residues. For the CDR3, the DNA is TGCAGTGCTAGAGGGGCTAGCGTAGACACCGGGGAGCTGTTTTTT. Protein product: CSARGASVDTGELFF.